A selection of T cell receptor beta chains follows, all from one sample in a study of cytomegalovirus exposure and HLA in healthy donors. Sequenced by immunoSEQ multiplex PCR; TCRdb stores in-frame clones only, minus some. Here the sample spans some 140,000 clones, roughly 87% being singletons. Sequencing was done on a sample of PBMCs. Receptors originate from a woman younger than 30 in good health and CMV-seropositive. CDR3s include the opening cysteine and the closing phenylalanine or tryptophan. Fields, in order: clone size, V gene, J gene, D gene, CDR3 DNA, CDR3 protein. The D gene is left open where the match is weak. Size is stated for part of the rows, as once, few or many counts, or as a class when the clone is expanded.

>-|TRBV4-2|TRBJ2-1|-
TGTGCCAGCAGCCGAGAGGAGACTATAGATGAGCAGTTCTTC
CASSREETIDEQFF
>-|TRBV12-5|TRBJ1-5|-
TGTGCTAGTGGTGACTCAAGCAATCAGCCCCAGCATTTT
CASGDSSNQPQHF
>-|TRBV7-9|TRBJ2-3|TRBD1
TGTGCCAGCAGCTTCGGGACAGGGAATATTCCGACAGATACGCAGTATTTT
CASSFGTGNIPTDTQYF
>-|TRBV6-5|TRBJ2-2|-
TGTGCCAGCAGGGGGGCAGGGACCGGGGAGCTGTTTTTT
CASRGAGTGELFF
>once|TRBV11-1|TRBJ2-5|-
TGTGCCAGCAGCTTCTTGACAGCCAAGGGGACCCAGTACTTC
CASSFLTAKGTQYF
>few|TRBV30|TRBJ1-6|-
TGTGCCTGGAGTGGGGGGACGCGGGGCGACTATAATTCACCCCTCCACTTT
CAWSGGTRGDYNSPLHF
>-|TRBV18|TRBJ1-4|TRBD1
TGTGCCAGCTCACCCGCGTCCCGGGACAGGGCCAAACTGTTTTTT
CASSPASRDRAKLFF
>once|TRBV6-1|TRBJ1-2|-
TGTGCCAGCAGTGTGAGTCAACAGAGCTACACCTTC
CASSVSQQSYTF
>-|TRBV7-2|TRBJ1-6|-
TGTGCCAGCAGCTTAGGAGGGTTATGGAGGAGAGATTCACCCCTCCACTTT
CASSLGGLWRRDSPLHF
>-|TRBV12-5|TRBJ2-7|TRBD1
TGTGCTAGTGGTTTGGTGGACAGGGGGCTATACGAGCAGTACTTC
CASGLVDRGLYEQYF
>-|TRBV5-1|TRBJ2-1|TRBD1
TGCGCCAGCAGCCGTGGGACAGACTACAATGAGCAGTTCTTC
CASSRGTDYNEQFF
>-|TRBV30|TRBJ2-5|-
TGTGCTACCTCCCGGGACAATCAAGAGACCCAGTACTTC
CATSRDNQETQYF
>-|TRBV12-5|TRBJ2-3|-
TGTGCTAGTGGCGGGTTAGATACGCAGTATTTT
CASGGLDTQYF
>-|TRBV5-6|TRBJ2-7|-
TGTGCCAGCAGCCACTCCCGGGAGACCTACGAGCAGTACTTC
CASSHSRETYEQYF
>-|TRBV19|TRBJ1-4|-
TGTGCCAGTAGTAGGACAGATGTAACTAATGAAAAACTGTTTTTT
CASSRTDVTNEKLFF
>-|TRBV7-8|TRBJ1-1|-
TGTGCCAGCAGCCTAGCAGCGGGGAACACTGAAGCTTTCTTT
CASSLAAGNTEAFF
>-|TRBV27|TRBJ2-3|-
TGTGCCAGCAGTTTATACGGCATTAGCGGTAGCACAGATACGCAGTATTTT
CASSLYGISGSTDTQYF
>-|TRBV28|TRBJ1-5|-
TGTGCCAGCAGGGTACCCCCCGGTGGCAATCAGCCCCAGCATTTT
CASRVPPGGNQPQHF
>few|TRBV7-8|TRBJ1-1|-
TGTGCCACAGGAAGGGGTGGGAGGGAAGCTTTCTTT
CATGRGGREAFF
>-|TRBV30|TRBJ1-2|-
TGTGCCTGGAGTGTGACGCGAGGCGGCTACACCTTC
CAWSVTRGGYTF
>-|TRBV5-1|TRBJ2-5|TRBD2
TGCGCCAGCAAAATCCGGGGGGGCCAAGAGACCCAGTACTTC
CASKIRGGQETQYF
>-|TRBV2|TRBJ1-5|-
TGTGCCAGCAGCGGAGTCCCTCTAGAATATAGCAATCAGCCCCAGCATTTT
CASSGVPLEYSNQPQHF
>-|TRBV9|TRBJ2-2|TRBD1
TGTGCCAGCAGCGCATATGGGACAGAGAACACCGGGGAGCTGTTTTTT
CASSAYGTENTGELFF
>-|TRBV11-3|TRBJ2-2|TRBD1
TGTGCCAGCAGCACGCAGGGGGACCGGACCGGGGAGCTGTTTTTT
CASSTQGDRTGELFF
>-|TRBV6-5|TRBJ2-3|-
TGTGCCAGCAGTCAAGATCCGAGGGCAGTTACGCAGTATTTT
CASSQDPRAVTQYF
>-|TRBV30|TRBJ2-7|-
TGTGCCTCCTCCCGGACTCCCTTCTACGAGCAGTACTTC
CASSRTPFYEQYF
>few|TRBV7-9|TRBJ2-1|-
TGTGCCAGCAGCTTTGATGAGGGTTATGAGCAGTTCTTC
CASSFDEGYEQFF
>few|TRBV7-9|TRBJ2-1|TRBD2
TGTGCCAGCAGCTTAGTGACTAGCAGCAATGAGCAGTTCTTC
CASSLVTSSNEQFF
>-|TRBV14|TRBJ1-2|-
TGTGCCAGCAGCCAAGAGCAGGGAAGATATGGCTACACCTTC
CASSQEQGRYGYTF
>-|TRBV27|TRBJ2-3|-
TGTGCCAGCAGGCTCAAGAGCGGTTACACAGATACGCAGTATTTT
CASRLKSGYTDTQYF
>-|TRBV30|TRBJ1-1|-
TGTGCCTGGACAGGGCTTTTCCCTGAAGCTTTCTTT
CAWTGLFPEAFF
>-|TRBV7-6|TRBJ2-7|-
TGTGCCAGCAGCTTAGACTTCTCCTACGAGCAGTACTTC
CASSLDFSYEQYF
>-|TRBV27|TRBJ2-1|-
TGTGCCAGCAGTTTAAGGAGCCACTCCTACAATGAGCAGTTCTTC
CASSLRSHSYNEQFF
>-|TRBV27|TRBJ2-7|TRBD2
TGTGCCAGCAGTTTATCAGGCCTAGCGGTGACCTACGAGCAGTACTTC
CASSLSGLAVTYEQYF
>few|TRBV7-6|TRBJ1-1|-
TGTGCCAGCAGCTCCGAAACGGGGGGCACTGAAGCTTTCTTT
CASSSETGGTEAFF
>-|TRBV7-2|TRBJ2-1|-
TGTGCCAGCAGCTTAGACCCAGGCTCCTACAATGAGCAGTTCTTC
CASSLDPGSYNEQFF
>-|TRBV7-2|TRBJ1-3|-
TGTGCCAGCAGCGAACCAGGGTCAGGAAACACCATATATTTT
CASSEPGSGNTIYF
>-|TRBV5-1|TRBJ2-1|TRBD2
TGCGCCAGCAGCCTAGCGGGGGGGCCCTATGAGCAGTTCTTC
CASSLAGGPYEQFF
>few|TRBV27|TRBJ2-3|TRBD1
TGTGCCAGCAGTTTAATGGGACAGGGATTAGATACGCAGTATTTT
CASSLMGQGLDTQYF
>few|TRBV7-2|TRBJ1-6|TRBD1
TGTGCCAGCAGCTTAGGGGGACAGGGTTTTACTTCACCCCTCCACTTT
CASSLGGQGFTSPLHF
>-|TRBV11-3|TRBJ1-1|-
TGTGCCAGCAGCTTAGGGAGTGGATATGAAGCTTTCTTT
CASSLGSGYEAFF
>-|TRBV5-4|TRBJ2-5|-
TGTGCCAGCAGCTGGAGAAAGCCGGGGTCAGAGACCCAGTACTTC
CASSWRKPGSETQYF
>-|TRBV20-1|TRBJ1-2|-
TGCAGTGCTTGGGGAGGTGGCGGCTACACCTTC
CSAWGGGGYTF
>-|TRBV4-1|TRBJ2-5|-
TGCGCCAGCAGGCTGGGCGGGGAAGAGACCCAGTACTTC
CASRLGGEETQYF
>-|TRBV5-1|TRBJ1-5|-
TGCGCCAGCAGCTTGGCCCGGGGTGGGCAGCCCCAGCATTTT
CASSLARGGQPQHF
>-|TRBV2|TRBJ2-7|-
TGTGCCAGCAGTAATCAGGGGGACGGGGGCGAGCAGTACTTC
CASSNQGDGGEQYF
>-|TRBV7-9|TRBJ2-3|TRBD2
TGTGCCAGCAGCTTATCACTAGCGGGGGGGTCAGATACGCAGTATTTT
CASSLSLAGGSDTQYF
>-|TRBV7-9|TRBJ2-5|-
TGTGCCAGCACCCCAGCGTTAGGTAAAGAGACCCAGTACTTC
CASTPALGKETQYF
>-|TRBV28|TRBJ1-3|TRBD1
TGTGCCAGCACCACAGGGGCTGGAAACACCATATATTTT
CASTTGAGNTIYF
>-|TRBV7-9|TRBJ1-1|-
TGTGCCAGCAGCTTAGCGGCAGGGCACACTGAAGCTTTCTTT
CASSLAAGHTEAFF
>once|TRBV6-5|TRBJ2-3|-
TGTGCCAGCAGTTACGGGGCGGGGTTCACAGATACGCAGTATTTT
CASSYGAGFTDTQYF
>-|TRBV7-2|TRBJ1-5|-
TGTGCCAGCAGCATGAACACAGGGTCGGGGCAGCCCCAGCATTTT
CASSMNTGSGQPQHF
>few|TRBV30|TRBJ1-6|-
TGTGCCTGGAGTGTAGGCTCAGGGCAAAATTCACCCCTCCACTTT
CAWSVGSGQNSPLHF
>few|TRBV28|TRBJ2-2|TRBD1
TGTGCCAGCAGTTCTAGACAGGGTATCACCGGGGAGCTGTTTTTT
CASSSRQGITGELFF
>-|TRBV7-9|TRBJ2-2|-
TGTGCCAGCAGCTTCAGGGTACCCGGGGAGCTGTTTTTT
CASSFRVPGELFF